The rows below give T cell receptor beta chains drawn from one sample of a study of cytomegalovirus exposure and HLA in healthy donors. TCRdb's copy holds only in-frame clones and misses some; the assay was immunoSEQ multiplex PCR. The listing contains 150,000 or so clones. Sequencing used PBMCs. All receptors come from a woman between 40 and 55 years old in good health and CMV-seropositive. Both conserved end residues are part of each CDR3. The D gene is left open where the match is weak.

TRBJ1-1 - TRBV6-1 CASSEAPGRVGGIEAFF TGTGCCAGCAGTGAAGCCCCCGGGAGGGTGGGGGGGATAGAAGCTTTCTTT
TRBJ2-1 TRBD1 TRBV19 CASSPGTAVVEQFF TGTGCCAGTTCCCCCGGGACAGCGGTGGTTGAGCAGTTCTTC
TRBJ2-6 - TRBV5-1 CAFAKESGANVLTF TGCGCCTTTGCAAAGGAGTCTGGGGCCAACGTCCTGACTTTC
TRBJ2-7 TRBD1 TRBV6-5 CASRSTGTGPLEQYF TGTGCCAGCAGATCTACCGGGACAGGCCCTCTCGAGCAGTACTTC
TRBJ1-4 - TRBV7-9 CASSLDSGRYEKLFF TGTGCCAGCAGCTTAGACAGTGGTCGCTATGAAAAACTGTTTTTT
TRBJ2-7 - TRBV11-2 CASSLNAVTDEQYF TGTGCCAGCAGCTTAAATGCCGTAACTGACGAGCAGTACTTC
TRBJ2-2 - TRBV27 CASRRDSVRTGELFF TGTGCCAGCAGGCGAGACTCAGTCCGCACCGGGGAGCTGTTTTTT
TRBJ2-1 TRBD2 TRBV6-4 CASSDSGERGEQFF TGTGCCAGCAGTGATTCGGGAGAGCGGGGTGAGCAGTTCTTC
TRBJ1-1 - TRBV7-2 CASSRNGERTEAFF TGTGCCAGCAGTCGTAACGGGGAGCGCACTGAAGCTTTCTTT
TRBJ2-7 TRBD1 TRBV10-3 CAISNTGTGIYEQYF TGTGCCATCAGTAATACCGGGACAGGGATCTACGAGCAGTACTTC
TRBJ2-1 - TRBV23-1 CASSLSPISSYNEQFF TGCGCCAGCAGTCTGAGCCCAATAAGCTCCTACAATGAGCAGTTCTTC
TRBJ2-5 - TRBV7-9 CASRSKGGETQYF TGTGCCAGCAGGTCCAAGGGGGGGGAGACCCAGTACTTC
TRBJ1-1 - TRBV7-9 CASTVDRHHPFF TGTGCCAGCACCGTCGACAGGCACCACCCTTTCTTT
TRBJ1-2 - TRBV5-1 CASSPRGHSGYTF TGCGCCAGCAGCCCCAGAGGCCATAGTGGCTACACCTTC
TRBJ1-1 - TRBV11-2 CASSPTPGVNTEAFF TGTGCCAGCAGCCCGACGCCAGGGGTGAACACTGAAGCTTTCTTT
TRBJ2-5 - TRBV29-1 CSVEGGDETQYF TGCAGCGTAGAAGGGGGGGACGAGACCCAGTACTTC
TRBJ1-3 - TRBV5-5 CASSSGDIGNTIYF TGTGCCAGCAGTTCGGGAGATATTGGAAACACCATATATTTT
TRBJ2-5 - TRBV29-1 CSVEKEGGRAETQYF TGCAGCGTTGAGAAGGAGGGTGGCAGGGCGGAGACCCAGTACTTC
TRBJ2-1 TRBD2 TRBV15 CATSRAVAGGDEQFF TGTGCCACCAGCAGAGCGGTAGCGGGAGGGGATGAGCAGTTCTTC
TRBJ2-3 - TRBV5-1 CASSPGDTQYF TGCGCCAGCAGCCCGGGAGATACGCAGTATTTT
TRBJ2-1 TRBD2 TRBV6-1 CASRHSGRGHNEQFF TGTGCCAGCAGACATAGCGGGAGAGGTCACAATGAGCAGTTCTTC
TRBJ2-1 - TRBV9 CASGEFEQFF TGTGCCAGCGGGGAGTTTGAGCAGTTCTTC
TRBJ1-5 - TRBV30 CAWSGGEEEGQPQHF TGTGCCTGGAGTGGAGGGGAGGAGGAGGGTCAGCCCCAGCATTTT
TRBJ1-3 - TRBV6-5 CASSYSRLNSGNTIYF TGTGCCAGCAGTTACTCGAGACTGAACTCTGGAAACACCATATATTTT
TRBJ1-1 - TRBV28 CASSTRQMNTEAFF TGTGCCAGCAGTACCCGACAGATGAACACTGAAGCTTTCTTT
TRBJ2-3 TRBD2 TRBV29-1 CSVSGGDTQYF TGCAGCGTAAGCGGGGGGGATACGCAGTATTTT
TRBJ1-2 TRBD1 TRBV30 CAWRGTGWRSSYGYTF TGTGCCTGGAGGGGGACAGGCTGGAGGTCTAGCTATGGCTACACCTTC